This TCR beta chain was found in a study of PD-1 and CTLA-4 blockade in melanoma. The V gene lost 0 bases and the J gene lost 10 bases, with 6 bases spanning the gap. Germline V gene sequence: CDR1 DFQATT, CDR2 SNEGSKA (reference sequence). The CDR3 sequence is 11 residues long. This table comes from immunoSEQ multiplex PCR, and its TCRdb copy is limited to in-frame clones, with some not included. The table shows 25,000 to 35,000 clones, with roughly 90% occurring only once. The sequencing used CD8+ T cells from peripheral blood, collected from a patient given anti-PD-1 treatment. The clonotype comes from a human donor with melanoma. The chain is built from TRBV20-1 and TRBJ1-4; D may be TRBD1 (5 bases). CDR3 DNA sequence: TGCAGTGCTAGAGATACAGGAAAACTGTTTTTT. Its protein product is CSARDTGKLFF.